This TCR beta chain was profiled in a study of T cell responses to AZD1222 COVID-19 vaccine. The J segment lost 8 bases and the V segment lost 5 bases, leaving 15 bases of the junction unmatched. CDR1 and CDR2 (germline): MNHNY, SVGAGI (reference sequence). This CDR3 contains 16 residues. Pooled together were second doses at about 4 or about 12 weeks. TCRdb's table, derived via immunoSEQ multiplex PCR, lists solely in-frame clones and lacks some. The profile shows about 64,000 clones, around 80% of them singletons. The clonotype comes from an adult who received the AZD1222 COVID-19 vaccine. Sequenced here: peripheral blood, sampled 28 days after the second AZD1222 dose. This chain links TRBV6-6 with TRBJ1-2; 9 bases fit TRBD1. CDR3 DNA sequence: TGTGCCAGCAGTAAACCCGGGACAGGGATAATGGAGGGCTACACCTTC. It codes for CASSKPGTGIMEGYTF.